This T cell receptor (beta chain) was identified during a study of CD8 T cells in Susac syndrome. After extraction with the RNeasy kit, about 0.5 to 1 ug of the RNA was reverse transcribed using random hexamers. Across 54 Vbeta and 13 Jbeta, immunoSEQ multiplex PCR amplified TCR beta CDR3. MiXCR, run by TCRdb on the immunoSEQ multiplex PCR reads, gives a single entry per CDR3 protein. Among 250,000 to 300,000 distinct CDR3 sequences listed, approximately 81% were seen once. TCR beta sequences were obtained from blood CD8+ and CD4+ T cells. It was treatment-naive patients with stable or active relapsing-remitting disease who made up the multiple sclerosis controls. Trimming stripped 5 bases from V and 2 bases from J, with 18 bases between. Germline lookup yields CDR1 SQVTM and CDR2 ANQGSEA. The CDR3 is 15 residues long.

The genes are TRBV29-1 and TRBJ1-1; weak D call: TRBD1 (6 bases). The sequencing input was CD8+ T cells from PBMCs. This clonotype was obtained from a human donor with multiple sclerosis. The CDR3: CSVTGSPELNTEAFF. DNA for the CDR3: TGCAGCGTTACAGGGAGCCCCGAACTCAACACTGAAGCTTTCTTT.